This TCR beta chain originates from a study of T-cell reconstitution after alpha-beta-depleted transplantation in children. Study-wide points: Reportedly, only several hundred clones from non-depleted graft cells drove alpha-beta T-cell counts at about two months. Diversity and T-cell counts at one year after transplant derived mostly from new T cells.

The V gene lost 2 bases and the J gene lost 0 bases, with 4 bases spanning the gap. CDR3 size: 14 residues. During its preparation, the TCRbeta library received unique molecular identifiers. Via MiXCR, TCRdb re-called the PCR reads, giving one row per CDR3 protein. The sample yields 95,000 to 150,000 distinct CDR3 sequences, more than 20% seen once. To note about this clonotype: What it recognizes is unknown.

V is TRBV12-3 or TRBV12-4 and J is TRBJ2-2, with no clear D. The TCR originated in a male patient aged 2-10 years who had a stem cell transplant for chronic granulomatous disease, so the T cells may come from the graft donor. The input for sequencing was PBMCs, mostly from graft donor cells, taken 180 days after TCRalphabeta/CD19-depleted stem cell transplant. The CDR3 DNA follows: TGTGCCAGCAGTTTAACCACGAACACCGGGGAGCTGTTTTTT. Protein sequence: CASSLTTNTGELFF.